This T cell receptor beta chain is from a study of monozygotic twins with inflammatory bowel disease. The study, taken as a whole, reports: IBD patients shared fewer clonotypes with other individuals than healthy twins, especially patients with disease activity signs. Results did not support any single strong IBD-associated signal or clonotype. Those with IBD had lower TCRbeta diversity (inverse Simpson) than their healthy co-twins did.

To note about this clonotype: What it binds is not known.

TCRdb reprocessed the 5' RACE reads and keeps a single row for each CDR3 protein, giving no DNA. This sample's table has 150,000 to 200,000 distinct CDR3 sequences. The germline V gene has CDR1 SGHRS and CDR2 YFSETQ. This CDR3 comprises 14 residues. This clonotype was obtained from a human donor with ulcerative colitis or Crohn's disease, or a healthy co-twin of an affected twin (not recorded which). This chain uses TRBV5-1 with TRBJ2-1. Sequencing used blood. CDR3: CASSLLGSTGEQFF.